This T cell receptor (beta chain) was sequenced in a study of blood T cell repertoires in COVID-19. Across the study: PBMCs, B-cell-depleted T cells, or T cells provided the cDNA or gDNA that made up the material.

The data were produced by immunoSEQ multiplex PCR, yet TCRdb's version contains in-frame clones alone and is incomplete. The sample contains some 130,000 clones, over 60% of which appear only once. The CDR3 has 14 residues. CDR1 and CDR2 (germline): SGHRS, YFSETQ. V was clipped by 4 bases and J by 1 base, with 8 bases between them. The genes are TRBV5-1 and TRBJ2-2; D perhaps matches TRBD1 (6 bases). The specimen was peripheral blood. The source is a woman in her 70s with acute or convalescent COVID-19. CDR3 region: CASSTGQNTGELFF. CDR3 in DNA: TGCGCCAGCAGCACGGGACAGAACACCGGGGAGCTGTTTTTT.